These 30 T cell receptor beta chains were sequenced from one sample in a study of blood T cell repertoires in COVID-19. Data came from immunoSEQ multiplex PCR; TCRdb stores just in-frame clones and leaves some out. The sample contains approximately 59,000 clones, around 80% of which appear only once. The sample taken for sequencing was peripheral blood. The receptors shown here come from a man of 80 years or more with acute or convalescent COVID-19.

The V and J genes are TRBV3-1 (or the pseudogene TRBV3-2) and TRBJ2-1, with D maybe TRBD1 (6 bases). The CDR3 is made up of 14 amino acids. Trimming took 7 bases from V and 3 from J, leaving 13 bases between them. Per the germline V gene, CDR1 is LGHDT and CDR2 is YNNKEL (reference sequence). DNA of the CDR3: TGTGCCAGCACCCCGACAGGCGGCTACAATGAGCAGTTCTTC. It encodes CASTPTGGYNEQFF.

The rearrangement links TRBV1 to TRBJ2-6; no DNA check was done on the table's D call, TRBD1. TRBV1 has pseudogene status. CDR3 length: 15 residues. The DNA of the CDR3 is TGCACCAGCAGCCGGGGGCTACTGGGGGCCAACGTCCTGACTTTC. This encodes CTSSRGLLGANVLTF.

This chain uses TRBV9 with TRBJ1-2, with D possibly matching TRBD1 (5 bases). CDR3 length: 15 amino acids. With 4 bases removed from V and 2 bases from J, the gap between germline ends came to 15 bases. The germline gives CDR1 SGDLS, CDR2 YYNGEE. In DNA form, the CDR3 reads TGTGCCAGCAGCTCCTCCGGGGGGTACAACTATGGCTACACCTTC. Translation gives CASSSSGGYNYGYTF.

The rearrangement uses TRBV4-2 and TRBJ1-6; D is unresolved. Per germline, CDR1 LGHNA and CDR2 YNFKEQ. The CDR3 consists of 17 residues. V was clipped by 0 bases and J by 1 base, with 10 bases between them. Written as DNA, the CDR3 is TGTGCCAGCAGCCAAGATTATAGAGTTTCCTATAATTCACCCCTCCACTTT. This sequence encodes CASSQDYRVSYNSPLHF.

This chain links TRBV7-8 with TRBJ2-1; 9 positions match TRBD2. The length of the CDR3 is 16 residues. In germline, CDR1 is SGHVS, CDR2 FQNEAQ. The ends lost 5 bases at V and 4 bases at J; junction bases unmatched: 9. CDR3 sequence (DNA): TGTGCCAGCAGCCAGTGGCGGGGGGGCCCGTACAATGAGCAGTTCTTC. This gives the protein CASSQWRGGPYNEQFF.

This clone was seen only a few times. The V call is TRBV7-3, the J call TRBJ2-5, with a tentative D call TRBD1 (5 bases). From germline, CDR1 is SGHTA and CDR2 FQGTGA. This CDR3 spans 14 amino acids. Deletions cut 2 bases from V and 2 bases from J, with 9 bases between. CDR3 in amino acids: CASSLGRQQETQYF. DNA for the CDR3: TGTGCCAGCAGCTTAGGTCGACAGCAAGAGACCCAGTACTTC.

The chain links TRBV28 to TRBJ1-5, with D maybe TRBD1 (5 bases). Looked up from germline, CDR1 is MDHEN and CDR2 is SYDVKM. V was trimmed by 2 bases and J by 0 bases, leaving 8 bases between them. The CDR3 loop spans 15 amino acids. The CDR3 nucleotides are TGTGCCAGCAGTTTAGGAGGGGATAGCAATCAGCCCCAGCATTTT. The encoded protein is CASSLGGDSNQPQHF.

This chain uses TRBV30 with TRBJ2-7; 7 bases line up with TRBD1. The ends lost 1 base at V and 0 bases at J; junction bases unmatched: 6. The CDR3 loop spans 15 amino acids. The germline V gene encodes CDR1 GTSNPN and CDR2 SVGIG (reference sequence). For the CDR3, the DNA is TGTGCCTGGAGTGCAGGACAGGCCAGCTCCTACGAGCAGTACTTC. This sequence encodes CAWSAGQASSYEQYF. Filled out from reference TRBV30 and TRBJ2-7, the complete variable domain reads SQTIHQWPATLVQPVGSPLSLECTVEGTSNPNLYWYRQAAGRGLQLLFYSVGIGQISSEVPQNLSASRPQDRQFILSSKKLLLSDSGFYLCAWSAGQASSYEQYFGPGTRLTVT.

The chain employs TRBV6-5 and TRBJ1-5, with a tentative D call TRBD1 (6 bases). Germline V gene sequence: CDR1 MNHEY, CDR2 SVGAGI. The CDR3 runs to 14 residues. V lost 3 bases, J lost 3 bases, and 9 bases lay in between. CDR3 sequence (DNA): TGTGCCAGCAGTTATGGACAGCACAATCAGCCCCAGCATTTT. It yields the protein CASSYGQHNQPQHF.

The CDR3 DNA reads TGTGCCAGCAGTGGTGCTCCAGCGGGGAAACCAACTAATGAAAAACTGTTTTTT. Its translation is CASSGAPAGKPTNEKLFF. The rearrangement links TRBV25-1 to TRBJ1-4; D is ambiguous. Germline CDR1 is MGHDK and CDR2 is SYGVNS. This CDR3 region has 18 residues. The V end was cut by 4 bases, the J end by 0 bases, with 18 bases between.

This rearrangement joins TRBV9 to TRBJ1-1; TRBD1 aligns across 7 bases. CDR1 and CDR2 (germline): SGDLS, YYNGEE. This CDR3 has 14 residues. V lost 2 bases, J lost 1 base, and 2 bases stayed unmatched. The CDR3 coding sequence is TGTGCCAGCAGCGTCCAGGGGGGGAACACTGAAGCTTTCTTT. It codes for CASSVQGGNTEAFF.

The chain employs TRBV5-1 and TRBJ2-5; 9 positions match TRBD2. Germline CDR1 is SGHRS and CDR2 is YFSETQ. The V and J ends lost 0 bases and 5 bases, in that order; junction bases with no gene match: 2. The CDR3 covers 14 residues. The DNA for the CDR3 is TGCGCCAGCAGCTTGGGACTAGCGGCCGAGACCCAGTACTTC. This encodes CASSLGLAAETQYF.

This clone came up a few times. CDR3 nucleotide sequence: TGTGCCAGTAGTTTGCGTTCCGGAGTCCTAGTTCTGTTTTTT. It translates to CASSLRSGVLVLFF. The V gene is TRBV19, the J gene TRBJ1-4; D remains unclear. The CDR3 sequence is 14 residues long. The V gene's germline CDR1 is LNHDA and CDR2 SQIVND (reference sequence). Trimming cost V 5 bases and J 14 bases, with 21 bases left between them. Based on the CDR3 plus reference TRBV19 and TRBJ1-4, the full variable domain is DGGITQSPKYLFRKEGQNVTLSCEQNLNHDAMYWYRQDPGQGLRLIYYSQIVNDFQKGDIAEGYSVSREKKESFPLTVTSAQKNPTAFYLCASSLRSGVLVLFFGSGTQLSVL.

This rearrangement joins TRBV7-2 to TRBJ2-3, with TRBD2 matching 7 bases. Germline CDR1 reads SGHTA; CDR2 reads FQGNSA. With V trimmed by 6 bases and J by 5 bases, 5 bases remained unmatched. CDR3 length: 13 residues. The CDR3 sequence: CASSRDYEDTQYF. The CDR3 DNA sequence: TGTGCCAGCAGTCGGGACTATGAAGATACGCAGTATTTT.

Here the CDR3 reads CASSALTKPEAFF. CDR3 DNA sequence: TGTGCCAGCAGCGCCTTGACTAAACCTGAAGCTTTCTTT. This sequence joins TRBV9 and TRBJ1-1; D is undetermined. The length of the CDR3 is 13 residues. V lost 3 bases, J lost 6 bases, and 12 bases lay in between. Germline CDR1 SGDLS, CDR2 YYNGEE.

This chain connects TRBV24-1 to TRBJ2-5; 8 nucleotides agree with TRBD1. The CDR3 covers 16 residues. Unmatched junction bases numbered 8, after V lost 1 base and J lost 5 bases. Germline values: CDR1 KGHDR, CDR2 SFDVKD. CDR3 residues: CATSDFLRGREETQYF. In DNA, the CDR3 is TGTGCCACCAGTGATTTCCTCAGGGGGCGTGAGGAGACCCAGTACTTC.

This chain uses TRBV19 with TRBJ1-5; tentative D call: TRBD1 (6 bases). The germline CDR1 and CDR2 sequences are LNHDA and SQIVND (reference sequence). V shed 3 bases and J shed 4 bases, with 16 bases lying between them. The CDR3 runs to 16 residues. DNA of the CDR3: TGTGCCAGTAGTATTCCCGGTATCAGGGGAAATCAGCCCCAGCATTTT. Translation gives CASSIPGIRGNQPQHF. Combining the CDR3 with reference TRBV19 and TRBJ1-5 gives the whole variable domain DGGITQSPKYLFRKEGQNVTLSCEQNLNHDAMYWYRQDPGQGLRLIYYSQIVNDFQKGDIAEGYSVSREKKESFPLTVTSAQKNPTAFYLCASSIPGIRGNQPQHFGDGTRLSIL.

The rearrangement uses TRBV19 and TRBJ1-5; 10 bases align to TRBD1. The CDR3 loop spans 15 amino acids. Germline CDR1 reads LNHDA; CDR2 reads SQIVND (reference sequence). V was pared by 7 bases and J by 3 bases, with 6 bases of the junction left unmatched. This chain's CDR3 is CASTTGGADNQPQHF. The CDR3 DNA follows: TGTGCCAGTACGACAGGGGGCGCCGACAATCAGCCCCAGCATTTT.

The chain couples TRBV14 to TRBJ1-4; D might be TRBD1 (5 bases). Germline values: CDR1 SGHDN, CDR2 FVKESK. The CDR3 extends over 19 amino acids. V lost 1 base and J 1 base, leaving 19 bases between the germline ends. CDR3 coding DNA: TGTGCCAGCAGCCAAGGACTCCCGGGACTCTTCTTAACTAATGAAAAACTGTTTTTT. Translation gives CASSQGLPGLFLTNEKLFF.

The V and J genes are TRBV19 and TRBJ2-1; TRBD1 matches at 8 bases. The germline V gene has CDR1 LNHDA and CDR2 SQIVND (reference sequence). The CDR3 runs to 14 residues. The V segment lost 9 bases and the J segment 5 bases; nucleotides outside the gene matches: 9. CDR3 residues: CASSPGQVDNEQFF. CDR3 nucleotide sequence: TGTGCCAGCTCCCCGGGACAGGTAGACAATGAGCAGTTCTTC.

The chain uses TRBV19 and TRBJ2-1, with TRBD1 identical over 8 bases. This CDR3 is built from 15 residues. V was clipped by 7 bases and J by 6 bases; unmatched bases: 11. The germline V gene has CDR1 LNHDA and CDR2 SQIVND (reference sequence). In DNA, the CDR3 is TGTGCCAGTAAAATGGACAGGGTGGGAGGCAATGAGCAGTTCTTC. Its translation: CASKMDRVGGNEQFF.

The rearrangement links TRBV7-9 to TRBJ2-3; weak D call: TRBD2 (7 bases). The germline CDR1 and CDR2 sequences are SEHNR and FQNEAQ (reference sequence). V was trimmed by 4 bases and J by 6 bases, leaving 17 bases between them. CDR3 size: 15 residues. The chain's CDR3 is CASSSEGGAGDTQYF. Written as DNA, the CDR3 is TGTGCCAGCAGCTCCGAGGGGGGGGCAGGGGATACGCAGTATTTT.

V usage is TRBV3-1 (or the pseudogene TRBV3-2) and J usage is TRBJ1-3; 9 positions agree with TRBD1. Germline V gene sequence: CDR1 LGHDT, CDR2 YNNKEL (reference sequence). The CDR3 covers 16 residues. The ends lost 2 bases at V and 0 bases at J; junction bases unmatched: 2. CDR3 sequence: CASSQRGQGSGNTIYF. The CDR3 region has the DNA TGTGCCAGCAGCCAAAGGGGACAGGGCTCTGGAAACACCATATATTTT.

The rearrangement uses TRBV29-1 and TRBJ2-3, with a possible D match to TRBD1 (5 bases). The CDR3 spans 14 residues. Germline CDR1 reads SQVTM; CDR2 reads ANQGSEA. V dropped 3 bases and J dropped 3 bases, with 13 bases sitting between them. CDR3 region: CSVDNPQGTDTQYF. DNA of the CDR3: TGCAGCGTTGACAACCCGCAGGGAACAGATACGCAGTATTTT.

This chain's CDR3 is CASRGQAITGELFF. CDR3 in DNA: TGTGCCAGCAGGGGACAGGCCATCACCGGGGAGCTGTTTTTT. This chain links TRBV2 with TRBJ2-2; 8 bases map to TRBD1. Germline values: CDR1 SNHLY, CDR2 FYNNEI. With 6 bases clipped from V and 4 bases from J, the junction kept 4 bases outside the gene matches. The CDR3 contains 14 residues.

V gene TRBV15 combines with J gene TRBJ2-7, with D maybe TRBD2 (5 bases). Germline V gene sequence: CDR1 LNHNV, CDR2 YYDKDF (reference sequence). The CDR3 sequence is 15 residues long. Trimming stripped 6 bases from V and 5 bases from J, with 20 bases between. The CDR3, as DNA: TGTGCCACCAGTATACAAAACCGGGGAATCGACGAGCAGTACTTC. Its protein is CATSIQNRGIDEQYF.

The rearrangement links TRBV6-2 or TRBV6-3 to TRBJ2-7, with a tentative D call TRBD1 (6 bases). Germline CDR1 and CDR2: MNHEY and SVGEGT. The length of the CDR3 is 12 residues. Trimming removed 5 bases at V and 6 bases at J, with 11 bases between. The CDR3, as DNA: TGTGCCAGCAGTCCAAACAGGGTCGAGCAGTACTTC. Translating gives CASSPNRVEQYF.

The rearrangement links TRBV19 to TRBJ2-7; D remains unclear. Germline V CDR1 and CDR2: LNHDA, SQIVND (reference sequence). The CDR3 consists of 13 residues. V lost 3 bases and J lost 6, with 12 bases in between. The CDR3 sequence: CASSISVFGEQYF. CDR3 in DNA: TGTGCCAGTAGTATTTCGGTATTCGGCGAGCAGTACTTC.

This clone showed up just a few times. DNA for the CDR3: TGCGCCAGCAGCTCCTCCCTAGTAGGGACAGGCCCCGGCATTGGCTACACCTTC. Its protein is CASSSSLVGTGPGIGYTF. This rearrangement joins TRBV5-1 to TRBJ1-2; TRBD1 matches 8 bases. CDR1 and CDR2 (germline): SGHRS, YFSETQ. J lost 7 bases, V lost 3 bases, and 20 bases had no gene match. The CDR3 contains 18 residues.

The rearrangement links TRBV7-2 to TRBJ1-5; no definite D call. Germline V gives CDR1 SGHTA, CDR2 FQGNSA. CDR3 length: 13 residues. Trimming removed 4 bases at V and 13 bases at J, with 17 bases between. CDR3 DNA sequence: TGTGCCAGCAGCTCCCAAGGAGGCACAGAGCAGCATTTT. Residues: CASSSQGGTEQHF.